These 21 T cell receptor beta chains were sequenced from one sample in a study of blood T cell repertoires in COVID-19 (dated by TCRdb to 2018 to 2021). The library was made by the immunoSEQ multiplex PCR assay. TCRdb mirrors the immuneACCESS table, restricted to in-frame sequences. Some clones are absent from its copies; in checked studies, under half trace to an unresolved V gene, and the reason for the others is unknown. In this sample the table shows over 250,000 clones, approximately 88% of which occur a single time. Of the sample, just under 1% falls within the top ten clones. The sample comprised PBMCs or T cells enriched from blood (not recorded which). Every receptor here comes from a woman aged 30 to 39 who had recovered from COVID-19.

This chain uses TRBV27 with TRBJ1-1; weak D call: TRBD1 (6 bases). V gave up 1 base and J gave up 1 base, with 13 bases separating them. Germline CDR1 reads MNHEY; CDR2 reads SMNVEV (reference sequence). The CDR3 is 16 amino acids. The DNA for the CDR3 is TGTGCCAGCAGTTTATTAGGGGGACGGGGGAACACTGAAGCTTTCTTT. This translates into CASSLLGGRGNTEAFF.

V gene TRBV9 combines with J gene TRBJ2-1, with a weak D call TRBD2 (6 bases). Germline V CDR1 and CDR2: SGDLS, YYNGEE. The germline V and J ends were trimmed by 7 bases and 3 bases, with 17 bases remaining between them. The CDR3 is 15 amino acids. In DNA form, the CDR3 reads TGTGCCAGCGGACGGGAGTTCGGGGGCTACAATGAGCAGTTCTTC. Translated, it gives CASGREFGGYNEQFF.

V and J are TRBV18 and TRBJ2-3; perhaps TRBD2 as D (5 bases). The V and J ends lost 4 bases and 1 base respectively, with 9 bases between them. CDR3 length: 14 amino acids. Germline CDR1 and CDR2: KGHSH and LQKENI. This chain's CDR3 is CASSHREGTDTQYF. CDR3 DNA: TGTGCCAGCTCACACCGGGAAGGCACAGATACGCAGTATTTT.

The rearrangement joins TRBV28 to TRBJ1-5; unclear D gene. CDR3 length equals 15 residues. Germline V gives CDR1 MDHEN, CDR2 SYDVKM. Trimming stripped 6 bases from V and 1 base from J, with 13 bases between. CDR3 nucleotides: TGTGCCAGCAGCCCGGTCCAGAGGAGCAATCAGCCCCAGCATTTT. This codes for CASSPVQRSNQPQHF.

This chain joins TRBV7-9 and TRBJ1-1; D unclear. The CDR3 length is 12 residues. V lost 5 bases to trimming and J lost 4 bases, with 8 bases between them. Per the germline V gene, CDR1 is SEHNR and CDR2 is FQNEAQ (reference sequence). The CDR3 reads CASSPPSTEAFF. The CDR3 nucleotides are TGTGCCAGCAGCCCACCGAGCACTGAAGCTTTCTTT.

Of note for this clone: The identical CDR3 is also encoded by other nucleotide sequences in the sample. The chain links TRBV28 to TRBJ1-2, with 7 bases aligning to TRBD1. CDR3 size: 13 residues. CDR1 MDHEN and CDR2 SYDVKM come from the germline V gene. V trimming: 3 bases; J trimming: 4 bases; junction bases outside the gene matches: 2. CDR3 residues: CASSLAGGYGYTF. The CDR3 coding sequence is TGTGCCAGCAGTTTGGCAGGGGGCTATGGCTACACCTTC.

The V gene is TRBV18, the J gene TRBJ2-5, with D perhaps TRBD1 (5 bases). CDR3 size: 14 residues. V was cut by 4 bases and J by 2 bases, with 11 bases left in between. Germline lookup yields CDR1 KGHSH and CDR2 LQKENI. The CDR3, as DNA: TGTGCCAGCTCACGGGGCCTTGAGCAAGAGACCCAGTACTTC. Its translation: CASSRGLEQETQYF.

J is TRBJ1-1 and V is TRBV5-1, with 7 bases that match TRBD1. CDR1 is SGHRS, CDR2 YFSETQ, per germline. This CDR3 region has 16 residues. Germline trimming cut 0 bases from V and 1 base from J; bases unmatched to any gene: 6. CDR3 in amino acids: CASSLGDRRTNTEAFF. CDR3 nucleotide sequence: TGCGCCAGCAGCTTGGGGGACAGACGGACGAACACTGAAGCTTTCTTT.

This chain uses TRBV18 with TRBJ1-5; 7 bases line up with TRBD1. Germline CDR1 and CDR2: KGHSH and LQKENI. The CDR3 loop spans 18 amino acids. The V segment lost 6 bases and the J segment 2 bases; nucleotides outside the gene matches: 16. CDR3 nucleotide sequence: TGTGCCAGCTCTAAGACAGGGAAGGGGAGTACGGGCAATCAGCCCCAGCATTTT. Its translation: CASSKTGKGSTGNQPQHF.

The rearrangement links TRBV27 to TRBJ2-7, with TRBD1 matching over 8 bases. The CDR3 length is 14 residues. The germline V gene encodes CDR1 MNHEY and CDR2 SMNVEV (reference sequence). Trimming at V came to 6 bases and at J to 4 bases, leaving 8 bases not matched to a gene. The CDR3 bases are TGTGCCAGCAGCCTCGGACAGGGAGTGTACGAGCAGTACTTC. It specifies CASSLGQGVYEQYF.

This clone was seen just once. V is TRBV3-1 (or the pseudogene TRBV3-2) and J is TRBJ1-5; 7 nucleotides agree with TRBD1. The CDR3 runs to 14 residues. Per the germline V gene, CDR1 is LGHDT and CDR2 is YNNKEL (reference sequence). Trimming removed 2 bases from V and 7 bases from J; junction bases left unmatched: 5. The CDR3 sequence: CASSQNRGGQPQHF. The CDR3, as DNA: TGTGCCAGCAGCCAAAACAGGGGAGGCCAGCCCCAGCATTTT.

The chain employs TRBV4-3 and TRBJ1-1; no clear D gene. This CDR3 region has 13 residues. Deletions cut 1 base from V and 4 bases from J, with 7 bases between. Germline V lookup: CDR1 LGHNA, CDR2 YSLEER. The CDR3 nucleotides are TGCGCCAGCAGCCAAGGTATTAGCACTGAAGCTTTCTTT. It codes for CASSQGISTEAFF.

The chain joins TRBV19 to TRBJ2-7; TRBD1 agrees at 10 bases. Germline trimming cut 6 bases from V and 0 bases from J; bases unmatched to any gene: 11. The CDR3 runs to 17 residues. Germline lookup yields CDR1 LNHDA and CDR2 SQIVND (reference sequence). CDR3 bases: TGTGCCAGTAGCGTAAATCTCGGGACAGGGGCCTCCTACGAGCAGTACTTC. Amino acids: CASSVNLGTGASYEQYF. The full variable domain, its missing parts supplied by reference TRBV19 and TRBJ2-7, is DGGITQSPKYLFRKEGQNVTLSCEQNLNHDAMYWYRQDPGQGLRLIYYSQIVNDFQKGDIAEGYSVSREKKESFPLTVTSAQKNPTAFYLCASSVNLGTGASYEQYFGPGTRLTVT.

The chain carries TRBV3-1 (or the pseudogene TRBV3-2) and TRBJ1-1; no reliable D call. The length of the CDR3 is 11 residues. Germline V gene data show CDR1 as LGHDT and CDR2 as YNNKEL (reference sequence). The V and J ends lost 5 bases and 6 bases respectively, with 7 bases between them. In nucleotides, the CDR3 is TGTGCCAGCAGCGGCGGGTCTGAAGCTTTCTTT. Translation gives CASSGGSEAFF.

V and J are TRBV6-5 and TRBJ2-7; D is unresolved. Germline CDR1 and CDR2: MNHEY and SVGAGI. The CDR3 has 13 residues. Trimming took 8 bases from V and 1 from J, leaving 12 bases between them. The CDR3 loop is CASSGAWSYEQYF. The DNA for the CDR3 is TGTGCCAGCTCCGGTGCATGGTCCTACGAGCAGTACTTC.

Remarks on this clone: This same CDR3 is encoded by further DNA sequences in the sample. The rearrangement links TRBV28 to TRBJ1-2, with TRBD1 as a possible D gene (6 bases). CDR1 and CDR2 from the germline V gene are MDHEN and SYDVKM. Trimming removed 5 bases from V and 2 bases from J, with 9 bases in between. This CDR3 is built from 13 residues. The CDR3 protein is CASSIQGNYGYTF. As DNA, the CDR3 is TGTGCCAGCAGTATACAGGGAAACTATGGCTACACCTTC.

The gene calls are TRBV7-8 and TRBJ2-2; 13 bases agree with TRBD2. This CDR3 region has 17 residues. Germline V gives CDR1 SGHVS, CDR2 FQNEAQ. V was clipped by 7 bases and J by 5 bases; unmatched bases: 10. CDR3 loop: CASNQLAGGPGTGELFF. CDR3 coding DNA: TGTGCCAGCAATCAACTAGCGGGGGGGCCGGGTACCGGGGAGCTGTTTTTT.

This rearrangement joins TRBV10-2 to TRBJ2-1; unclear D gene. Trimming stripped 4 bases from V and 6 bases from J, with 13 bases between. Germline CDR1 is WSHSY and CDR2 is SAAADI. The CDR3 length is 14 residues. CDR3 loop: CASSGRLAGNEQFF. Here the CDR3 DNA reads TGCGCCAGCAGTGGCCGCCTGGCAGGCAATGAGCAGTTCTTC.

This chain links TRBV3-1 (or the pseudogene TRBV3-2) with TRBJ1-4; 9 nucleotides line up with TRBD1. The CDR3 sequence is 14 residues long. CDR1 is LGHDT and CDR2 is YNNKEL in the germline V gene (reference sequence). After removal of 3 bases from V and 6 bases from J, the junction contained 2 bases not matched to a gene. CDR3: CASSHRTGDEKLFF. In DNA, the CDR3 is TGTGCCAGCAGCCATAGGACAGGGGATGAAAAACTGTTTTTT.

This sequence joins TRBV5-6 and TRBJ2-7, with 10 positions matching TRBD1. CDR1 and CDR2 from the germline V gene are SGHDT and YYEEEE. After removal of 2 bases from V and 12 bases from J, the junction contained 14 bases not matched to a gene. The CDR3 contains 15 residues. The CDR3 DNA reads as TGTGCCAGCAGCTTCAACAGACAGGGGGCCTTAGGGCTGTACTTC. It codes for CASSFNRQGALGLYF.

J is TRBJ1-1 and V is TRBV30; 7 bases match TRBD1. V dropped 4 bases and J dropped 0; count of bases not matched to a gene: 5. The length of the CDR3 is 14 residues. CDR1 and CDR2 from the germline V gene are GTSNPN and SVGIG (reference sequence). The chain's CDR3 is CAWTGQPMNTEAFF. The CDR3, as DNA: TGTGCCTGGACGGGACAGCCTATGAACACTGAAGCTTTCTTT.